This TCR beta chain was sequenced in a study of early T cells in non-severe SARS-CoV-2 infection (dated by TCRdb to the early 2020s). For the study in its entirety: Bulk RNA from unsorted whole blood was used for TCR sequencing, so alpha and beta chains could not be paired.

Spanning cysteine to phenylalanine, the CDR3 consists of 16 amino acids. The kept DNA is CDR3 alone, 48 bases in frame from the first base. Compared with germline, V lacks 7 bases and J lacks 2 bases; bases without a gene match: 7. From the germline V gene (reference sequence), CDR1 is MNHNY and CDR2 is SVGAGI. Set within a cohort of healthcare workers in London, UK, this nested case-control study involved weekly PCR testing of nasopharyngeal swabs along with blood sampling. Healthcare workers were recruited during the week of the UK lockdown, between 23 and 31 March 2020, and followed weekly for up to roughly 15 weeks. Here is what the overall study found, with its caveats: Matching against VDJdb was skewed toward anti-spike CD8 responses, likely underestimated virus-specific expansions, and missed private and CD4 specificities.

Libraries were made using 5' RACE. The instrument was a NextSeq 500. In the TCR library protocol, unique molecular identifiers were attached to individual cDNA molecules to correct for PCR bias and sequencing error. Sequencing covered both TCR alpha and beta chains, and within each sample the abundances of alpha and beta sequences were tightly co-correlated. The published analysis was carried out like this. Decombinator V4 was used to annotate the V gene, J gene and CDR3 of the TCR sequences. TCRs were defined as expanded if a significant change between any two time points was detected under a Poisson model with p below 0.0001. TCR abundances were normalised to the total number of TCRs sequenced per sample and expressed as counts per million. MAIT TCRs were defined by TRAV1-2 paired with TRAJ12, TRAJ20 or TRAJ33, and iNKT TCRs by TRAV10 paired with TRAJ18. VDJdb, accessed 1 November 2021, was searched for CMV, EBV and SARS-CoV-2 annotated TCRs, with TCRs annotated for multiple antigens excluded. The raw public data were reprocessed by TCRdb itself: fastp quality trimming at Q25, MiXCR clonotype calling, in-frame beta chains only. Rows are combined by CDR3 protein, so each entry shows the most common genes and DNA. TCRdb, not the authors, supplied the V and J calls. This sample comprises 60,000 to 70,000 distinct CDR3 sequences, more than 5.5% of them detected only once. 3% to 3.5% of the sample belongs to the ten largest clones.

This clonotype was counted at least ten times. What antigen it recognizes has not been identified. The sample holds no much larger clone one base away, and base qualities are not on file. The chain joins TRBV6-6 to TRBJ2-2, with TRBD2 matching 10 junction bases. The source was whole blood, collected at baseline. The sequence was collected from an adult who was a healthcare worker with PCR-confirmed SARS-CoV-2 infection or an uninfected control (not recorded which). The DNA reads TGTGCCAGCACCTCACTAGCGGGACTAAACACCGGGGAGCTGTTTTTT. It encodes CASTSLAGLNTGELFF.